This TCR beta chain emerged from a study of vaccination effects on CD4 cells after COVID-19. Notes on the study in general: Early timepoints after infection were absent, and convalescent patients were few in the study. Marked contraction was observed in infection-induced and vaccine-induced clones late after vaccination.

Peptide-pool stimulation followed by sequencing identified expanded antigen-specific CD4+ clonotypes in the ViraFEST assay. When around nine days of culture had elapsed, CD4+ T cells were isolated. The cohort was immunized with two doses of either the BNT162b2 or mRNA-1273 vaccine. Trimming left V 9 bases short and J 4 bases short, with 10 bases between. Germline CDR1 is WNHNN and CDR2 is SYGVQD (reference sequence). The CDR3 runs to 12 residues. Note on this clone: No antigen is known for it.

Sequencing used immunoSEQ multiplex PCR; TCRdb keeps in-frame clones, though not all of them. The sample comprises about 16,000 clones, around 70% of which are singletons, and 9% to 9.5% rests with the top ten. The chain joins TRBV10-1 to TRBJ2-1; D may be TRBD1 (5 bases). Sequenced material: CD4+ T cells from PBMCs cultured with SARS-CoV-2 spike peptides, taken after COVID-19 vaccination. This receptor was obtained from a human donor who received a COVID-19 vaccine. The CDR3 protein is CASLQDYNEQFF. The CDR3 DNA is TGCGCCAGTCTACAGGATTACAATGAGCAGTTCTTC.